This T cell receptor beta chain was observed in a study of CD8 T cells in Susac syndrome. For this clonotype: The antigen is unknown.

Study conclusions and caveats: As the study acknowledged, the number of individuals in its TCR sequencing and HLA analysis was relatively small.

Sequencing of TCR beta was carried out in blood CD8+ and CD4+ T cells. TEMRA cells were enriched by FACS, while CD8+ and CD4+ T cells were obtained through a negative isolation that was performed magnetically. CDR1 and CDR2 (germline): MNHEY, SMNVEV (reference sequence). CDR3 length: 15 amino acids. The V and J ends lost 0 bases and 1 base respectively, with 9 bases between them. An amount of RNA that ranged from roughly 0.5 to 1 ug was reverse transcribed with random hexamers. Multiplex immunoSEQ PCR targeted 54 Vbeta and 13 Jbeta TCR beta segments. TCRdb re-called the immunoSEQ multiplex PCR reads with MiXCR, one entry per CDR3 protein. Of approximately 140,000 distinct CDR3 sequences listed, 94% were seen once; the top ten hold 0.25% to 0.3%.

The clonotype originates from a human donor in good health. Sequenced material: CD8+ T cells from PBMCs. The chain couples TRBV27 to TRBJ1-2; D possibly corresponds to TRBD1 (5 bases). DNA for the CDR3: TGTGCCAGCAGTTTATCCCCAGACAGTAACTATGGCTACACCTTC. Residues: CASSLSPDSNYGYTF.